This is a list of T cell receptor beta chains from one sample in a study of cytomegalovirus exposure and HLA in healthy donors. The table came from immunoSEQ multiplex PCR; TCRdb's copy has only in-frame clones and leaves some out. The data hold approximately 160,000 clones, with almost 85% observed a single time. Sequenced material: PBMCs. These receptors were taken from a man younger than 40 in good health and CMV-seropositive. CDR3s include the opening cysteine and the closing phenylalanine or tryptophan. Fields, in order: V gene, J gene, clone size, D gene, CDR3 DNA, CDR3 protein. The D gene is left open where the match is weak. Rows give clone size only sometimes, using once, few, many, or a class for an expanded clone.

v_gene: TRBV7-2; j_gene: TRBJ2-7; abundance: once; d_gene: -; CDR3nt: TGTGCCAGCAGCGGAAGACGGACTACCGGCCTCTACGAGCAGTACTTC; CDR3aa: CASSGRRTTGLYEQYF
v_gene: TRBV28; j_gene: TRBJ2-7; abundance: once; d_gene: TRBD2; CDR3nt: TGTGCCAGCAGTTTAAGTGGGACTAGCAACGAGCAGTACTTC; CDR3aa: CASSLSGTSNEQYF
v_gene: TRBV27; j_gene: TRBJ1-5; abundance: -; d_gene: -; CDR3nt: TGTGCCAGCAGTTTACCCCGACAGGATCCTAGCAATCAGCCCCAGCATTTT; CDR3aa: CASSLPRQDPSNQPQHF
v_gene: TRBV7-2; j_gene: TRBJ2-1; abundance: -; d_gene: -; CDR3nt: TGTGCCAGCAGCCTACACCCAGGGGGGCGAAGCTCCTACAATGAGCAGTTCTTC; CDR3aa: CASSLHPGGRSSYNEQFF
v_gene: TRBV5-4; j_gene: TRBJ2-7; abundance: -; d_gene: TRBD2; CDR3nt: TGTGCCAGCAGCTTGAAGACTAGCGGGACCGAGCAGTACTTC; CDR3aa: CASSLKTSGTEQYF
v_gene: TRBV6-1; j_gene: TRBJ2-1; abundance: -; d_gene: TRBD2; CDR3nt: TGTGCCAGCAGCTACACTAGCGACCCCTACAATGAGCAGTTCTTC; CDR3aa: CASSYTSDPYNEQFF
v_gene: TRBV2; j_gene: TRBJ1-3; abundance: -; d_gene: TRBD1; CDR3nt: TGTGCCAGCACCCTGGGACAGGGGGTCGGAAACACCATATATTTT; CDR3aa: CASTLGQGVGNTIYF
v_gene: TRBV14; j_gene: TRBJ2-3; abundance: once; d_gene: TRBD2; CDR3nt: TGTGCCAGCAGCCAAGAGTACAGCCAGCGGGAGAGGAATACGCAGTATTTT; CDR3aa: CASSQEYSQRERNTQYF
v_gene: TRBV7-3; j_gene: TRBJ2-5; abundance: -; d_gene: -; CDR3nt: TGTGCCAGCTCTTCTTACACCCAAGAGACCCAGTACTTC; CDR3aa: CASSSYTQETQYF
v_gene: TRBV5-6; j_gene: TRBJ1-3; abundance: -; d_gene: TRBD1; CDR3nt: TGTGCCACCCTTGCGGCTGACAGGGGCCCAAACACCATATATTTT; CDR3aa: CATLAADRGPNTIYF
v_gene: TRBV2; j_gene: TRBJ2-1; abundance: -; d_gene: TRBD2; CDR3nt: TGTGCCAGCAGGGGTAGAATCTTTCTTCTAGCGGGCCCCTCCTCCTACAATGAGCAGTTCTTC; CDR3aa: CASRGRIFLLAGPSSYNEQFF
v_gene: TRBV4-2; j_gene: TRBJ2-1; abundance: -; d_gene: TRBD2; CDR3nt: TGTGCCAGCAGCCAACTAGCGGACTCCTACAATGAGCAGTTCTTC; CDR3aa: CASSQLADSYNEQFF
v_gene: TRBV18; j_gene: TRBJ1-5; abundance: -; d_gene: TRBD1; CDR3nt: TGTGCCAGCTCAAACAGGGGAGGCAATCAGCCCCAGCATTTT; CDR3aa: CASSNRGGNQPQHF
v_gene: TRBV19; j_gene: TRBJ2-7; abundance: -; d_gene: TRBD1; CDR3nt: TGTGCCAGTAACCCTTACAGGGGAGCCTACGAGCAGTACTTC; CDR3aa: CASNPYRGAYEQYF
v_gene: TRBV2; j_gene: TRBJ2-7; abundance: -; d_gene: -; CDR3nt: TGTGCCAGCTCCGGGTCCCTCTACGAGCAGTACTTC; CDR3aa: CASSGSLYEQYF
v_gene: TRBV18; j_gene: TRBJ2-3; abundance: -; d_gene: TRBD2; CDR3nt: TGTGCCAGCTCACCACTAGCGGGAGAGAGAGGGACGCAGTATTTT; CDR3aa: CASSPLAGERGTQYF
v_gene: TRBV7-9; j_gene: TRBJ2-7; abundance: -; d_gene: -; CDR3nt: TGTGCCAGCAGCTCCACGATGCAGGGCTCCTACGAGCAGTACTTC; CDR3aa: CASSSTMQGSYEQYF
v_gene: TRBV6-5; j_gene: TRBJ2-1; abundance: -; d_gene: -; CDR3nt: TGTGCCAGCAGTCAAAGGGGCAATGAGCAGTTCTTC; CDR3aa: CASSQRGNEQFF
v_gene: TRBV11-2; j_gene: TRBJ1-1; abundance: -; d_gene: -; CDR3nt: TGTGCCAGCACGCGAACCCGATTTGAAGCTTTCTTT; CDR3aa: CASTRTRFEAFF
v_gene: TRBV30; j_gene: TRBJ1-3; abundance: once; d_gene: -; CDR3nt: TGTGCCTGGAGTCCAGACTTTTTTCCTGGAAACACCATATATTTT; CDR3aa: CAWSPDFFPGNTIYF
v_gene: TRBV19; j_gene: TRBJ2-3; abundance: few; d_gene: -; CDR3nt: TGTGCCAGTAGAACTAGTTCTATCTGGTCGGATACGCAGTATTTT; CDR3aa: CASRTSSIWSDTQYF
v_gene: TRBV28; j_gene: TRBJ2-3; abundance: once; d_gene: TRBD2; CDR3nt: TGTGCCAGCAGTTCCCCCTCTAGCGGGAGTACAGATACGCAGTATTTT; CDR3aa: CASSSPSSGSTDTQYF
v_gene: TRBV6-5; j_gene: TRBJ1-1; abundance: -; d_gene: TRBD1; CDR3nt: TGTGCCAGCAGTTCCCCGGGACAGGGTTTGCACACTGAAGCTTTCTTT; CDR3aa: CASSSPGQGLHTEAFF
v_gene: TRBV5-4; j_gene: TRBJ1-4; abundance: -; d_gene: -; CDR3nt: TGTGCCAGCAGCTTGGCCGAAACAGAGCGGGAAAAACTGTTTTTT; CDR3aa: CASSLAETEREKLFF
v_gene: TRBV5-4; j_gene: TRBJ1-2; abundance: -; d_gene: -; CDR3nt: TGTGCCAGCAGCTCCCGGGGTGGGGGCCGTGGCTACACCTTC; CDR3aa: CASSSRGGGRGYTF
v_gene: TRBV2; j_gene: TRBJ2-3; abundance: few; d_gene: TRBD2; CDR3nt: TGTGCCAGCTCCCCCGGGCGGGAGTTTTATGGGCAGTATTTT; CDR3aa: CASSPGREFYGQYF
v_gene: TRBV28; j_gene: TRBJ1-5; abundance: -; d_gene: TRBD1; CDR3nt: TGTGCCAGCAGACGGACAGGGATTAGCAATCAGCCCCAGCATTTT; CDR3aa: CASRRTGISNQPQHF
v_gene: TRBV7-6; j_gene: TRBJ2-2; abundance: once; d_gene: -; CDR3nt: TGTGCCAGCAGCACCAACCTCGGGACACTAGGCGGGGAGCTGTTTTTT; CDR3aa: CASSTNLGTLGGELFF
v_gene: TRBV7-8; j_gene: TRBJ2-1; abundance: -; d_gene: TRBD2; CDR3nt: TGTGCCAGCAGCTTATATAGCGGGAGGGGTTCCGGGCAGTTCTTC; CDR3aa: CASSLYSGRGSGQFF
v_gene: TRBV5-4; j_gene: TRBJ2-3; abundance: once; d_gene: -; CDR3nt: TGTGCCAGCAGCATACGCGCCGGGGGAGGCACAGATACGCAGTATTTT; CDR3aa: CASSIRAGGGTDTQYF
v_gene: TRBV13; j_gene: TRBJ2-7; abundance: -; d_gene: -; CDR3nt: TGTGCCAGCAGCTTGGGGGCTAGCGGTGTAAGGTACTTC; CDR3aa: CASSLGASGVRYF
v_gene: TRBV9; j_gene: TRBJ2-1; abundance: -; d_gene: TRBD1; CDR3nt: TGTGCCAGCAGCCCAGGACAGGGAGACAATGAGCAGTTCTTC; CDR3aa: CASSPGQGDNEQFF
v_gene: TRBV9; j_gene: TRBJ1-2; abundance: -; d_gene: TRBD1; CDR3nt: TGTGCCAGCAGCGAGGGGACAGACTATGGCTACACCTTC; CDR3aa: CASSEGTDYGYTF
v_gene: TRBV28; j_gene: TRBJ2-5; abundance: -; d_gene: -; CDR3nt: TGTGCCAGCAGGCGCACAGGGCCCCAGTACTTC; CDR3aa: CASRRTGPQYF
v_gene: TRBV18; j_gene: TRBJ1-6; abundance: -; d_gene: TRBD1; CDR3nt: TGTGCCAGCTCACCTAATGAGACCGGACAGGGCGGTTCACCCCTCCACTTT; CDR3aa: CASSPNETGQGGSPLHF
v_gene: TRBV27; j_gene: TRBJ2-5; abundance: -; d_gene: TRBD1; CDR3nt: TGTGCCAGCAGTCCCGCGGACAGGGACGGGGAGACCCAGTACTTC; CDR3aa: CASSPADRDGETQYF
v_gene: TRBV7-3; j_gene: TRBJ2-6; abundance: once; d_gene: TRBD1; CDR3nt: TGTGCCAGCGGCGACAGGGCTGGGGCCAACGTCCTGACTTTC; CDR3aa: CASGDRAGANVLTF
v_gene: TRBV6-5; j_gene: TRBJ2-2; abundance: -; d_gene: -; CDR3nt: TGTGCCAGCAGGGTCGGGGGAGCGAACACCGGGGAGCTGTTTTTT; CDR3aa: CASRVGGANTGELFF
v_gene: TRBV5-1; j_gene: TRBJ2-7; abundance: -; d_gene: TRBD2; CDR3nt: TGCGCCAGCAGAATGGGACTAGCGACGACCTACGAGCAGTACTTC; CDR3aa: CASRMGLATTYEQYF
v_gene: TRBV12-5; j_gene: TRBJ1-2; abundance: -; d_gene: -; CDR3nt: TGTGCTAGTGGTTTGGCGGCGGAGGGGTCGAATGGCTACACCTTC; CDR3aa: CASGLAAEGSNGYTF
v_gene: TRBV2; j_gene: TRBJ2-7; abundance: -; d_gene: -; CDR3nt: TGTGCCAGCAGTGTCGCGGGGGCCTCCTACGAGCAGTACTTC; CDR3aa: CASSVAGASYEQYF
v_gene: TRBV4-2; j_gene: TRBJ2-1; abundance: -; d_gene: -; CDR3nt: TGTGCCAGCAGCCAAGCAGGCAATGAGCAGTTCTTC; CDR3aa: CASSQAGNEQFF
v_gene: TRBV5-1; j_gene: TRBJ2-2; abundance: -; d_gene: TRBD2; CDR3nt: TGCGCCAGCAGCTTTAGCGGGAGTGGAACCGGGGAGCTGTTTTTT; CDR3aa: CASSFSGSGTGELFF
v_gene: TRBV7-9; j_gene: TRBJ1-1; abundance: -; d_gene: -; CDR3nt: TGTGCCAGCAGCCTAGAGGCAGGGAACACTGAAGCTTTCTTT; CDR3aa: CASSLEAGNTEAFF
v_gene: TRBV5-6; j_gene: TRBJ1-1; abundance: -; d_gene: -; CDR3nt: TGTGCCAGCAGCCCGCTCCCAGGGCCTGTATTAAGTAGGACTGAAGCTTTCTTT; CDR3aa: CASSPLPGPVLSRTEAFF